This TCR beta chain was captured in a study of radiotherapy plus CTLA-4 blockade in lung cancer (dated by TCRdb to the late 2010s). For the study in its entirety: Among the enrolled patients, under 20% had an objective response, and roughly 30% reached disease control. The paper's findings and limits, for the study overall: The strongest predictors of response were reported to be early dynamic shifts in blood T cell clones along with a rise in serum interferon-beta following radiation. After treatment with radiotherapy and ipilimumab, TCR clones that came from tumors expanded in the peripheral blood.

V drops 3 bases and J drops 0 bases, leaving 17 bases in between. The germline V gene gives CDR1 as SGHRS and CDR2 as YFSETQ. Inclusive of the bounding cysteine and phenylalanine, the CDR3 is 17 residues long. Just the 51-base CDR3 DNA is kept, in frame starting at base 1. Libraries came from the immunoSEQ multiplex PCR assay. The immuneACCESS repertoire file appears here via TCRdb, limited to in-frame rearrangements. These files lack a portion of the clones; in checked studies, under half of the deficit traces to unresolved V genes, and the cause of the others is not known. This sample has around 70,000 clones in its table, and about four fifths of those were observed once. The ten largest account for less than 5% of the sample. Focal radiation therapy combined with CTLA-4 blockade (ipilimumab) was tested in patients with chemo-refractory metastatic non-small-cell lung cancer. On this clone itself: No antigen is known for it. Nothing much larger sits one base from this clone, and base qualities are not available.

The sample was peripheral blood, taken from a patient treated with radiotherapy plus ipilimumab. Recombination linked TRBV5-1 to TRBJ2-3; perhaps TRBD2 is the D gene, with 6 bases matching. The origin of this receptor is a human donor with non-small cell lung cancer who had a partial response to radiotherapy plus ipilimumab. The CDR3 region has the sequence CASSYSSSGPSTDTQYF. The bases are TGCGCCAGCAGCTACTCGAGCAGCGGGCCTAGCACAGATACGCAGTATTTT.